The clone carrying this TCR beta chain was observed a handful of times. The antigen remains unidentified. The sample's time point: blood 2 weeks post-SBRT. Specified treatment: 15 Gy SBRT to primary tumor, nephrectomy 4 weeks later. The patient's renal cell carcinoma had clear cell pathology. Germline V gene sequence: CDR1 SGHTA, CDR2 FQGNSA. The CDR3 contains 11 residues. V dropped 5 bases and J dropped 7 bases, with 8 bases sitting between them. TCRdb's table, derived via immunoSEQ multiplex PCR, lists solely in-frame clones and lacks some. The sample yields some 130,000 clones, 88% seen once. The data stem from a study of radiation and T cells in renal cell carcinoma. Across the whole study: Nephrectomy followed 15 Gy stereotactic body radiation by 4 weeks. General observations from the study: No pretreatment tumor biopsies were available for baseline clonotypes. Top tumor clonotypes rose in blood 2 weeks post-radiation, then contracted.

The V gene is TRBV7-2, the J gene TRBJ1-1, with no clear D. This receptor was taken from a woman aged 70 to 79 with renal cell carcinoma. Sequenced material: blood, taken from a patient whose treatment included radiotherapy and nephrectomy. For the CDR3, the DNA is TGTGCCAGCAGCCCTCGAGATGAAGCTTTCTTT. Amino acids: CASSPRDEAFF.